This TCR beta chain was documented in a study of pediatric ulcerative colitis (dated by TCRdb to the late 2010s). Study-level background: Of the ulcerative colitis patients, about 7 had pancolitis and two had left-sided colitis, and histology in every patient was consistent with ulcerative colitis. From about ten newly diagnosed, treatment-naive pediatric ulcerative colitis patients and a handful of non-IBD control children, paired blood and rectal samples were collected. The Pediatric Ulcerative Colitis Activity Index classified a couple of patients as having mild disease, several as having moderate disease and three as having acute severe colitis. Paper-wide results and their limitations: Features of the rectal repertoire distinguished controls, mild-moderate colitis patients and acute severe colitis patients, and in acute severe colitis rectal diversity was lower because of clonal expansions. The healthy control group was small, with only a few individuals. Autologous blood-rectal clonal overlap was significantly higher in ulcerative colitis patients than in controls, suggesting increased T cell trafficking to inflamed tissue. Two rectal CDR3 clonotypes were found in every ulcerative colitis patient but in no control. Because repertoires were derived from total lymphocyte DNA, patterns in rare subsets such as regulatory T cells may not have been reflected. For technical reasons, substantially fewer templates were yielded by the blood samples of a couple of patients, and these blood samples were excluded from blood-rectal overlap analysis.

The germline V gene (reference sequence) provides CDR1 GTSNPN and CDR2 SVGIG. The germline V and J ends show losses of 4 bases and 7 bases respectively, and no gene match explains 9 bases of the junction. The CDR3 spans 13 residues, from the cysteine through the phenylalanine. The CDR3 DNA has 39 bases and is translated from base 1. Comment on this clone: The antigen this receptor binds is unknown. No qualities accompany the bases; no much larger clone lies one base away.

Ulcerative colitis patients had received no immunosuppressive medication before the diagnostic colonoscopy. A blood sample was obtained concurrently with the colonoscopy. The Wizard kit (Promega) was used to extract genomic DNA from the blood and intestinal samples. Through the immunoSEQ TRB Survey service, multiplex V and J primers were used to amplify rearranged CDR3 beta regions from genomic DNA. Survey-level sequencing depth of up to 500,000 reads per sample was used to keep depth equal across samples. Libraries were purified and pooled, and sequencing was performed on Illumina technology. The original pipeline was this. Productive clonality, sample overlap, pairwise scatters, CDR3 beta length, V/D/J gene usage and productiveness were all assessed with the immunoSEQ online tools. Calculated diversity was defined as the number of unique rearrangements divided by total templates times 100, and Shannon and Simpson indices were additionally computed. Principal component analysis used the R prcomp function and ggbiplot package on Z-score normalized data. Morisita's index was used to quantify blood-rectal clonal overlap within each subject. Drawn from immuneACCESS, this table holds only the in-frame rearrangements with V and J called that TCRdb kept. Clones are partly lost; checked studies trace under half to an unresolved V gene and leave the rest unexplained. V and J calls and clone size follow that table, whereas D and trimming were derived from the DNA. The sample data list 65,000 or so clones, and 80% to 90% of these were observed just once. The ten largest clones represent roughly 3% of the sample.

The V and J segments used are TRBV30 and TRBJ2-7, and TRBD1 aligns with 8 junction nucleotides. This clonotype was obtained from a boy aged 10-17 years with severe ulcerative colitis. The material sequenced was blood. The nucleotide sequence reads TGTGCCTGGACCCGGACAGGGAGAGGGGAGCAGTACTTC. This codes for CAWTRTGRGEQYF. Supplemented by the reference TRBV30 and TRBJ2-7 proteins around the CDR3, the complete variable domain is SQTIHQWPATLVQPVGSPLSLECTVEGTSNPNLYWYRQAAGRGLQLLFYSVGIGQISSEVPQNLSASRPQDRQFILSSKKLLLSDSGFYLCAWTRTGRGEQYFGPGTRLTVT.